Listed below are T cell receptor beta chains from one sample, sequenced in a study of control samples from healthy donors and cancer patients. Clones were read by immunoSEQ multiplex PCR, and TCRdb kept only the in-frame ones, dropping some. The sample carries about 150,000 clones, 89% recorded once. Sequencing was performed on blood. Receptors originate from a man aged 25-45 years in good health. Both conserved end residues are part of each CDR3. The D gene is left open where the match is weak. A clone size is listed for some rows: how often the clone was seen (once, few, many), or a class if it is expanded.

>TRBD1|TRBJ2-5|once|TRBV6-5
CASSSRRTGGQETQYF
TGTGCCAGCAGTTCCCGGCGGACAGGGGGCCAAGAGACCCAGTACTTC
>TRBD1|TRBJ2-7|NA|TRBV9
CASSDGTGRTYEQYF
TGTGCCAGCAGCGATGGGACAGGGAGAACCTACGAGCAGTACTTC
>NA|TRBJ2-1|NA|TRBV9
CASSEVIGGSYNEQFF
TGTGCCAGCAGCGAGGTCATCGGGGGCTCCTACAATGAGCAGTTCTTC
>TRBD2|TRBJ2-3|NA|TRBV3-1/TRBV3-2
CASSQGGGGQYF
TGTGCCAGCAGCCAAGGGGGCGGGGGGCAGTATTTT
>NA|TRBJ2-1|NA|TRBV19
CASSMRDTAYNEQFF
TGTGCCAGTAGTATGAGAGACACCGCCTACAATGAGCAGTTCTTC
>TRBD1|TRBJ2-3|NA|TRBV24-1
CATSRDRGPPDTQYF
TGTGCCACCAGTAGGGACAGGGGACCCCCAGATACGCAGTATTTT
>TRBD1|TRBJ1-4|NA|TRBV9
CASSTTGTPNEKLFF
TGTGCCAGCAGCACGACAGGGACTCCTAATGAAAAACTGTTTTTT
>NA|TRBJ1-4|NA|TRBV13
CASSRGLGEKLFF
TGTGCCAGCTCCCGGGGGCTGGGGGAAAAACTGTTTTTT
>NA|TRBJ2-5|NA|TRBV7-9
CASSLVETVQETQYF
TGTGCCAGCAGCTTAGTAGAGACTGTCCAAGAGACCCAGTACTTC
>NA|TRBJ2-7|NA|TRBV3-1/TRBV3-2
CASSQEGRSDEQYF
TGTGCCAGCAGCCAAGAGGGAAGGAGTGACGAGCAGTACTTC
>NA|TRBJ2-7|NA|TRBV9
CASSAWTETYEQYF
TGTGCCAGCAGCGCCTGGACCGAGACCTACGAGCAGTACTTC
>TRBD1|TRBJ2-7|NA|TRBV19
CASRRRQGAYEQYF
TGTGCCAGTAGAAGAAGACAGGGCGCCTACGAGCAGTACTTC
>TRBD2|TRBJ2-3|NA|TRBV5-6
CASSLVAGGIPDTQYF
TGTGCCAGCAGCTTGGTAGCGGGAGGAATCCCAGATACGCAGTATTTT
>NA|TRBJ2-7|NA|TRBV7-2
CASSPGRRYEQYF
TGTGCCAGCAGTCCCGGAAGGCGCTACGAGCAGTACTTC
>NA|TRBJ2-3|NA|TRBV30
CAWKNTPGGTDTQYF
TGTGCCTGGAAAAACACGCCCGGGGGCACAGATACGCAGTATTTT
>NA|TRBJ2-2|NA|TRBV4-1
CASSQAGYLTGELFF
TGCGCCAGCAGCCAAGCGGGGTACCTCACCGGGGAGCTGTTTTTT
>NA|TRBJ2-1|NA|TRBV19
CASSTGDNNEQFF
TGTGCCAGTAGTACGGGAGATAACAATGAGCAGTTCTTC
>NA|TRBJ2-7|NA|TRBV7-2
CASSLEAGPFYEQYF
TGTGCCAGCAGCTTAGAGGCCGGTCCCTTCTACGAGCAGTACTTC
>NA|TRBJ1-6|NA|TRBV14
CASSQDLDGSPLHF
TGTGCCAGCAGCCAGGACTTGGACGGTTCACCCCTCCACTTT
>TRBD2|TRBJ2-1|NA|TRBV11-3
CASSLDTWSRLAGNNEQFF
TGTGCCAGCAGCTTAGATACCTGGAGCCGACTAGCGGGAAACAATGAGCAGTTCTTC
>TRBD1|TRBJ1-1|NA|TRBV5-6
CASSYRDRGAFF
TGTGCCAGCAGCTACCGGGACAGGGGTGCTTTCTTT
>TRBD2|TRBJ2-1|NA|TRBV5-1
CASSFGGSYYNEQFF
TGCGCCAGCAGCTTCGGGGGGAGCTATTACAATGAGCAGTTCTTC
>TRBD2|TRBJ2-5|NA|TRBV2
CASRSNSGSRETQYF
TGTGCCAGCAGATCCAATAGCGGGAGTCGAGAGACCCAGTACTTC
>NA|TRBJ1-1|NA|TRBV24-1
CATRWGMNTEAFF
TGTGCCACCCGCTGGGGGATGAACACTGAAGCTTTCTTT
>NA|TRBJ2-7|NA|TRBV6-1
CASSEVGLSEQYF
TGTGCCAGCAGTGAAGTTGGGCTATCCGAGCAGTACTTC
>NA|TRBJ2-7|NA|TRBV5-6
CASSLDGTRLYF
TGTGCCAGCAGCTTGGACGGGACAAGGCTATACTTC
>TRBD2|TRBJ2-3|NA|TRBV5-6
CASSPPGTSASDTQYF
TGTGCCAGCAGCCCACCCGGGACTAGCGCATCAGATACGCAGTATTTT
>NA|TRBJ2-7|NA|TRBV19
CASSIIFGAGGYEQYF
NA
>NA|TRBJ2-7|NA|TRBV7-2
CASRADRGEQYF
TGTGCCAGCAGAGCAGATCGGGGCGAGCAGTACTTC
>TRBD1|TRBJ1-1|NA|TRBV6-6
CASSYLFTGENTPFF
TGTGCCAGCAGTTACTTATTTACAGGGGAGAATACTCCTTTCTTT
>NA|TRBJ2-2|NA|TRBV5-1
CASSPSWTSPGELFF
TGCGCCAGCAGCCCGAGTTGGACATCTCCCGGGGAGCTGTTTTTT
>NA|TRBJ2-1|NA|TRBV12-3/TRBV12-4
CASSGLGRNEQFF
TGTGCCAGCAGCGGACTCGGTCGAAATGAGCAGTTCTTC
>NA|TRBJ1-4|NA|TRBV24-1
CATSDSGTVNEKLFF
TGTGCCACCAGTGATTCCGGGACGGTCAATGAAAAACTGTTTTTT
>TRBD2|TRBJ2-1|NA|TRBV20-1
CSASKASGGYNEQFF
TGCAGTGCTAGTAAGGCTAGCGGGGGCTACAATGAGCAGTTCTTC
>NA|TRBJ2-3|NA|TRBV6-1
CASSEASGGGTDTQYF
TGTGCCAGCAGTGAAGCCTCAGGAGGGGGCACAGATACGCAGTATTTT
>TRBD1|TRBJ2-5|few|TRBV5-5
CASSPTTGGGQETQYF
TGTGCCAGCAGTCCAACGACAGGGGGTGGACAAGAGACCCAGTACTTC
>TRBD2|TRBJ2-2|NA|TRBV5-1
CASSLQLAGTGELFF
TGCGCCAGCAGCTTGCAACTAGCGGGAACCGGGGAGCTGTTTTTT
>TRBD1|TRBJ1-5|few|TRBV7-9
CASSRTTGTGQQPQHF
TGTGCCAGCAGTCGGACCACCGGGACAGGGCAACAGCCCCAGCATTTT
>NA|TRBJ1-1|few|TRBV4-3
CASSQDISEREAFF
TGCGCCAGCAGCCAAGATATCAGTGAACGTGAAGCTTTCTTT
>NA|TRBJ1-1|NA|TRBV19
CATQQGLNTEAFF
TGTGCCACTCAACAGGGTCTGAACACTGAAGCTTTCTTT
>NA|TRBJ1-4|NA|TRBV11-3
CASSSPIGTTNEKLFF
TGTGCCAGCAGCTCCCCGATTGGGACAACTAATGAAAAACTGTTTTTT
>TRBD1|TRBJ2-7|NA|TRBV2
CASSLDRGTGEQYF
TGTGCCAGCAGTTTGGACAGGGGTACCGGCGAGCAGTACTTC
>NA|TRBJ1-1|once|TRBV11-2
CASSLDRVGLNTEAFF
TGTGCCAGCAGCTTAGATCGGGTAGGGCTGAACACTGAAGCTTTCTTT
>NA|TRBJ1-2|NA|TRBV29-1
CSVEFGSNYGYTF
TGCAGCGTTGAGTTCGGCAGCAACTATGGCTACACCTTC
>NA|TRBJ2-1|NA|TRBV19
CASSQLTRGIFNEQFF
TGTGCCAGTAGTCAGCTTACGCGGGGCATATTCAATGAGCAGTTCTTC
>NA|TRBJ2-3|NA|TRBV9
CASSASLGGTDTQYF
TGTGCCAGCAGCGCCTCTCTCGGGGGCACAGATACGCAGTATTTT
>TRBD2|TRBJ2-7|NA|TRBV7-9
CASSAGLAGSEQYF
TGTGCCAGCTCCGCGGGACTAGCGGGAAGCGAGCAGTACTTC
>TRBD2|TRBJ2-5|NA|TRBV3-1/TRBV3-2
CASRTSEHQETQYF
TGTGCCAGCAGGACTAGCGAGCACCAAGAGACCCAGTACTTC
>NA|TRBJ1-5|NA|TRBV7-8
CASSRDRDQPQHF
TGTGCCAGCAGCCGGGACCGTGATCAGCCCCAGCATTTT
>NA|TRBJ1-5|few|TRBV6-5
CASSPRGRVNQPQHF
TGTGCCAGCAGTCCCAGAGGCAGGGTCAATCAGCCCCAGCATTTT
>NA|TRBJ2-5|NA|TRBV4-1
CASSQARTRQETQYF
TGCGCCAGCAGCCAAGCGCGTACTAGGCAAGAGACCCAGTACTTC
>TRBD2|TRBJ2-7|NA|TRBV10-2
CASSEDASGAYEQYF
TGCGCCAGCAGTGAGGACGCTAGCGGGGCCTACGAGCAGTACTTC